One and the same sample provided the 28 T cell receptor beta chains below, sequenced in a study of control samples from healthy donors and cancer patients. Here immunoSEQ multiplex PCR was the method, and the copy in TCRdb shows in-frame clones only, minus some. The table shows some 95,000 clones, with around 88% occurring only once. The sample taken for sequencing was blood. These TCRs come from a young man in good health.

This rearrangement joins TRBV27 to TRBJ2-5; D is unresolved. V was shortened by 6 bases and J by 1 base, with 18 bases between the two germline ends. The CDR3 extends over 16 amino acids. From germline, CDR1 is MNHEY and CDR2 SMNVEV (reference sequence). This CDR3 reads CASSPELVGFQETQYF. The CDR3 DNA is TGTGCCAGCAGCCCAGAGTTAGTGGGTTTCCAAGAGACCCAGTACTTC.

V is TRBV29-1 and J is TRBJ2-7; 10 bases map to TRBD2. Germline CDR1 and CDR2: SQVTM and ANQGSEA. This CDR3 comprises 14 residues. V gave up 4 bases and J gave up 6 bases; unmatched junction bases: 9. The CDR3 DNA reads as TGCAGCGTTGTAGGGGGACTAGCGAGCCGCGAGCAGTACTTC. It specifies CSVVGGLASREQYF.

The chain links TRBV6-5 to TRBJ2-7, with D perhaps matching TRBD1 (6 bases). This CDR3 is built from 12 residues. V lost 11 bases, J lost 0 bases, and 11 bases lay in between. CDR1 and CDR2 (germline): MNHEY, SVGAGI. In nucleotides, the CDR3 is TGTGCCGCCCGGGACAACTCCTACGAGCAGTACTTC. This encodes CAARDNSYEQYF.

The V and J genes are TRBV5-1 and TRBJ1-6, with D maybe TRBD1 (5 bases). The CDR3 loop spans 15 amino acids. Trimming removed 4 bases at V and 9 bases at J, with 17 bases between. Germline CDR1 reads SGHRS; CDR2 reads YFSETQ. The CDR3 sequence: CASSPTTDPGSPLHF. For the CDR3, the DNA is TGCGCCAGCAGCCCGACGACAGATCCCGGTTCACCCCTCCACTTT.

This chain connects TRBV14 to TRBJ2-1; 14 bases align to TRBD2. The J segment lost 6 bases and the V segment lost 0 bases, leaving 4 bases of the junction unmatched. Germline lookup yields CDR1 SGHDN and CDR2 FVKESK. The CDR3 covers 17 residues. CDR3 in amino acids: CASSQEGLAGVGNEQFF. The DNA of the CDR3 is TGTGCCAGCAGCCAAGAGGGACTAGCGGGAGTGGGCAATGAGCAGTTCTTC.

The V gene is TRBV2, the J gene TRBJ1-2; a possible D gene is TRBD1 (6 bases). This CDR3 has 13 residues. Trimming took 7 bases from V and 0 from J, leaving 9 bases between them. Germline CDR1 SNHLY, CDR2 FYNNEI. CDR3 in amino acids: CASKGGSNYGYTF. The CDR3 nucleotides read TGTGCCAGCAAGGGGGGCTCTAACTATGGCTACACCTTC.

J is TRBJ2-3 and V is TRBV29-1; D possibly corresponds to TRBD2 (6 bases). Germline V gives CDR1 SQVTM, CDR2 ANQGSEA. Trimming removed 4 bases at V and 4 bases at J, with 9 bases between. CDR3 length: 12 amino acids. This CDR3 is CSVVLAPDTQYF. The CDR3, as DNA: TGCAGCGTTGTACTAGCTCCAGATACGCAGTATTTT.

The rearrangement uses TRBV5-6 and TRBJ2-2; the match to TRBD1 covers 7 bases. V lost 4 bases, J lost 0 bases, and 9 bases stayed unmatched. In germline, CDR1 is SGHDT, CDR2 YYEEEE. The CDR3 consists of 17 residues. In nucleotides, the CDR3 is TGTGCCAGCAGCCCCCAGGGGGTCCCCGCGAACACCGGGGAGCTGTTTTTT. Protein sequence: CASSPQGVPANTGELFF.

The V gene is TRBV5-5, the J gene TRBJ2-7; 10 bases map to TRBD1. V shed 0 bases and J 4 bases; nucleotides not matched to a gene: 4. This CDR3 has 15 residues. CDR1 and CDR2 from the germline V gene are SGHKS and YYEKEE (reference sequence). CDR3 sequence: CASSLAGTGAYEQYF. The CDR3 coding sequence is TGTGCCAGCAGCTTGGCAGGGACAGGGGCTTACGAGCAGTACTTC.

The sample holds one count of this clone. The genes are TRBV7-9 and TRBJ2-7, with D unclear. Trimming stripped 2 bases from V and 5 bases from J, with 13 bases between. This CDR3 is 14 amino acids long. Per the germline V gene, CDR1 is SEHNR and CDR2 is FQNEAQ (reference sequence). CDR3 amino acids: CASSLITGLDEQYF. The CDR3 nucleotides are TGTGCCAGCAGCTTAATTACGGGTCTAGACGAGCAGTACTTC. Full variable domain (remainder filled in from reference TRBV7-9 and TRBJ2-7): DTGVSQNPRHKITKRGQNVTFRCDPISEHNRLYWYRQTLGQGPEFLTYFQNEAQLEKSRLLSDRFSAERPKGSFSTLEIQRTEQGDSAMYLCASSLITGLDEQYFGPGTRLTVT.

The chain uses TRBV7-9 and TRBJ2-2; no clear D gene. Trimming took off 3 bases at V and 3 bases at J, with 2 bases between the two ends. CDR1 and CDR2 (germline): SEHNR, FQNEAQ (reference sequence). The CDR3 consists of 12 residues. The CDR3: CASSFHTGELFF. The CDR3 DNA sequence: TGTGCCAGCAGCTTCCACACCGGGGAGCTGTTTTTT.

The chain employs TRBV7-9 and TRBJ1-6; D remains ambiguous. Germline lookup yields CDR1 SEHNR and CDR2 FQNEAQ (reference sequence). Trimming cost V 5 bases and J 9 bases, with 11 bases left between them. This CDR3 region has 13 residues. For the CDR3, the DNA is TGTGCCAGCAGCGTCAAAGCAGGTTCACCCCTCCACTTT. This sequence encodes CASSVKAGSPLHF.

This chain links TRBV5-4 with TRBJ2-7; D not certain. Germline V CDR1 and CDR2: SGHNT, YYREEE (reference sequence). The CDR3 has 13 amino acids. Trimming removed 3 bases from V and 4 bases from J, with 11 bases in between. CDR3 residues: CASSSSWDYEQYF. CDR3 DNA: TGTGCCAGCAGCTCCTCGTGGGATTACGAGCAGTACTTC.

The chain recombines TRBV2 with TRBJ1-3; D remains unclear. Germline values: CDR1 SNHLY, CDR2 FYNNEI. Trimming cost V 0 bases and J 2 bases, with 11 bases left between them. CDR3 length equals 16 residues. The CDR3 coding sequence is TGTGCCAGCAGTGAAGCGCTTCTACAGCCTGGAAACACCATATATTTT. Protein product: CASSEALLQPGNTIYF.

The chain joins TRBV6-5 to TRBJ1-3; 8 bases are a match to TRBD1. J was trimmed by 9 bases and V by 6 bases; bases with no gene match: 13. The length of the CDR3 is 15 residues. The V gene's germline CDR1 is MNHEY and CDR2 SVGAGI. CDR3 protein: CASSDPGTGFITIYF. The CDR3 DNA is TGTGCCAGCAGCGACCCCGGGACAGGATTCATCACCATATATTTT.

V usage is TRBV27 and J usage is TRBJ2-5; 9 bases fit TRBD2. The V gene's germline CDR1 is MNHEY and CDR2 SMNVEV (reference sequence). The CDR3 totals 15 residues. Germline trimming cut 5 bases from V and 3 bases from J; bases unmatched to any gene: 7. The CDR3 loop reads CASSTIGTSKETQYF. CDR3 coding DNA: TGTGCCAGCAGTACGATCGGGACTAGCAAAGAGACCCAGTACTTC.

The chain carries TRBV6-1 and TRBJ2-1; 16 bases fit TRBD2. CDR3 size: 15 residues. Losses at the gene ends were 3 bases for V and 10 bases for J; bases not matched to a gene: 3. Per the germline V gene, CDR1 is MNHNS and CDR2 is SASEGT. CDR3 sequence reads: CASSEGLAGGREQFF. Written as DNA, the CDR3 is TGTGCCAGCAGTGAGGGACTAGCGGGAGGGCGAGAGCAGTTCTTC.

The V gene is TRBV11-3, the J gene TRBJ2-7; no definite D call. V lost 0 bases, J lost 1 base, and 13 bases lay in between. This CDR3 region has 16 residues. CDR1 and CDR2 from the germline V gene are SGHNT and YENEEA. The CDR3 DNA reads TGTGCCAGCAGCTTAGAGGGGTGGGCCAGATCCTACGAGCAGTACTTC. Translation: CASSLEGWARSYEQYF.

This clone came up once. The V gene is TRBV6-5, the J gene TRBJ1-1; 10 bases agree with TRBD1. The CDR3 runs to 15 residues. V lost 6 bases to trimming and J lost 11 bases; unmatched junction nucleotides: 15. From germline, CDR1 is MNHEY and CDR2 SVGAGI. The CDR3 sequence: CASSPSGTGDKVAFF. The CDR3 nucleotides are TGTGCCAGCAGCCCATCGGGGACAGGGGACAAGGTGGCTTTCTTT.

Written as DNA, the CDR3 is TGTGCTAGTGGCGACGACCTGGAAAACCCCCACGAGCAGTACTTC. It is translated as CASGDDLENPHEQYF. The gene calls are TRBV12-5 and TRBJ2-7; D call uncertain. The germline V and J ends were trimmed by 6 bases and 5 bases, with 20 bases remaining between them. Germline V gene sequence: CDR1 LGHNT, CDR2 FRNRAP. This CDR3 has 15 amino acids.

This sequence joins TRBV4-1 and TRBJ2-3, with 8 nucleotides matching TRBD1. CDR3 length: 15 residues. J lost 6 bases, V lost 4 bases, and 9 bases had no gene match. In germline, CDR1 is MGHRA, CDR2 YSYEKL. Here the CDR3 DNA reads TGCGCCAGCAGCCTCGGACAGGGCGAGGAGGATACGCAGTATTTT. This sequence encodes CASSLGQGEEDTQYF.

The chain recombines TRBV11-2 with TRBJ1-2; 9 bases line up with TRBD1. After removal of 4 bases from V and 5 bases from J, the junction contained 5 bases not matched to a gene. This CDR3 region has 14 residues. Germline CDR1 SGHAT, CDR2 FQNNGV. CDR3 protein: CASSSWDREYGYTF. CDR3 DNA: TGTGCCAGCAGCTCCTGGGACAGGGAATATGGCTACACCTTC.

The chain is built from TRBV16 and TRBJ2-1; D is possibly TRBD2 (5 bases). Looked up from germline, CDR1 is KGHSY and CDR2 is FQNENV. With 4 bases removed from V and 5 bases from J, the gap between germline ends came to 15 bases. This CDR3 is built from 15 residues. The CDR3 here is CASSPWAGDHNEQFF. DNA of the CDR3: TGTGCCAGCAGCCCCTGGGCGGGCGACCACAATGAGCAGTTCTTC.

Concerning this clone: Other DNA sequences within the sample encode an identical CDR3. The chain is built from TRBV29-1 and TRBJ1-2; D is ambiguous. CDR3 size: 11 residues. The germline V gene encodes CDR1 SQVTM and CDR2 ANQGSEA. Trimming took off 3 bases at V and 2 bases at J, with 4 bases between the two ends. The CDR3 bases are TGCAGCGTTGATACGAACTATGGCTACACCTTC. Protein: CSVDTNYGYTF. Combining the CDR3 with reference TRBV29-1 and TRBJ1-2 gives the whole variable domain SAVISQKPSRDICQRGTSLTIQCQVDSQVTMMFWYRQQPGQSLTLIATANQGSEATYESGFVIDKFPISRPNLTFSTLTVSNMSPEDSSIYLCSVDTNYGYTFGSGTRLTVV.

The rearrangement links TRBV5-1 to TRBJ2-1; D unresolved. V lost 2 bases to trimming and J lost 0 bases, with 21 bases between them. There are 19 residues in the CDR3. CDR1 and CDR2 (germline): SGHRS, YFSETQ. Written as DNA, the CDR3 is TGCGCCAGCAGCTTCGCCTCCCTCACTATGGAGTTCTCCTACAATGAGCAGTTCTTC. The encoded protein is CASSFASLTMEFSYNEQFF.

The chain has TRBV28 and TRBJ2-7; D not resolved. The CDR3 extends over 14 amino acids. V lost 6 bases, J lost 3 bases, and 15 bases lay in between. From germline, CDR1 is MDHEN and CDR2 SYDVKM. This chain's CDR3 is CASSPTVNGYEQYF. The CDR3 nucleotides read TGTGCCAGCAGCCCCACCGTTAACGGCTACGAGCAGTACTTC.

This sequence joins TRBV28 and TRBJ1-1, with 8 bases fitting TRBD1. V lost 5 bases, J lost 2 bases, and 7 bases stayed unmatched. The CDR3 runs to 15 residues. Germline loops: CDR1 MDHEN, CDR2 SYDVKM. DNA of the CDR3: TGTGCCAGCAGTACCCCAGGGGGCGCTAACACTGAAGCTTTCTTT. Translation: CASSTPGGANTEAFF.

The chain links TRBV6-2 or TRBV6-3 to TRBJ1-5; TRBD1 might be the D (6 bases). This CDR3 contains 16 residues. The V end was cut by 0 bases, the J end by 1 base, with 10 bases between. Germline CDR1 reads MNHEY; CDR2 reads SVGEGT. The CDR3 here is CASSYSLRGSNQPQHF. CDR3 sequence (DNA): TGTGCCAGCAGTTACTCGCTCAGGGGAAGCAATCAGCCCCAGCATTTT.